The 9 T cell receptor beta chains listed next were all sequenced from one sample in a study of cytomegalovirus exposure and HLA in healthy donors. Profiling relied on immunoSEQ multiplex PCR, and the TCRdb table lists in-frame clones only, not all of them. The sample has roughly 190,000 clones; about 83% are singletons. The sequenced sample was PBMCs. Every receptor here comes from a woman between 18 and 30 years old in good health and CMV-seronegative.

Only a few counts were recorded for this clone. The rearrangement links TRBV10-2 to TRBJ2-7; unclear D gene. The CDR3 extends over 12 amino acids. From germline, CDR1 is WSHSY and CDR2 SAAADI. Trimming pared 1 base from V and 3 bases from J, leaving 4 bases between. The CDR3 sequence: CASSEYSYEQYF. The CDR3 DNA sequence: TGCGCCAGCAGTGAGTACAGCTACGAGCAGTACTTC.

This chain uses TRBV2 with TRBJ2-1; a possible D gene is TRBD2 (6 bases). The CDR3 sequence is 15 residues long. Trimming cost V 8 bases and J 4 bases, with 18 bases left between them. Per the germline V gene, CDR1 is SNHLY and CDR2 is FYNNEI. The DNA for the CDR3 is TGTGCCAGCGCCCTAGCGTCGGGCCAGTACAATGAGCAGTTCTTC. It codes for CASALASGQYNEQFF.

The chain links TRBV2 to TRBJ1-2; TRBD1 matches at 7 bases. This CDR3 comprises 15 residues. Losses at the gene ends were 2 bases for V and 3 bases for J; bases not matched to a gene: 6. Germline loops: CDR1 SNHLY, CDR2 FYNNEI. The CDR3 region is CASSENRDSYYGYTF. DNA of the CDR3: TGTGCCAGCAGTGAAAACCGGGACAGCTACTATGGCTACACCTTC.

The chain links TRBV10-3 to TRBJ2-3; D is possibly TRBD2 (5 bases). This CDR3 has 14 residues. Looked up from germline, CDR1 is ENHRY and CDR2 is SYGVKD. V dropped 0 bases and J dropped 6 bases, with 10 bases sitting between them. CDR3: CAISESTSADTQYF. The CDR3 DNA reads TGTGCCATCAGTGAGTCAACTAGTGCGGATACGCAGTATTTT.

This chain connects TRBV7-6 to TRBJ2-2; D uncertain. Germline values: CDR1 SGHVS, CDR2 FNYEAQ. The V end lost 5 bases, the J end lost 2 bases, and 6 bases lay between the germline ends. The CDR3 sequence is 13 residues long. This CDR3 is CASSASNTGELFF. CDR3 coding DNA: TGTGCCAGCAGCGCCAGTAACACCGGGGAGCTGTTTTTT.

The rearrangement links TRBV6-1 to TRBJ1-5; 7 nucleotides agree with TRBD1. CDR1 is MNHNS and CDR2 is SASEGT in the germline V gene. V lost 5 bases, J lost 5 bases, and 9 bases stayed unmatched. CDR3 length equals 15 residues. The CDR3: CASSNPTGTHQPQHF. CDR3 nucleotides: TGTGCCAGCAGTAACCCGACAGGGACCCATCAGCCCCAGCATTTT.

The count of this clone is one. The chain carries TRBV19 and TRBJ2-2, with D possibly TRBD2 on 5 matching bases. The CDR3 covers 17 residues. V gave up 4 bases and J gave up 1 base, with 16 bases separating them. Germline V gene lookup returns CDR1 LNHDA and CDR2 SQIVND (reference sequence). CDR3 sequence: CASSKFLGRVNTGELFF. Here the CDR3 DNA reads TGTGCCAGTAGTAAGTTCTTAGGGCGGGTGAACACCGGGGAGCTGTTTTTT.

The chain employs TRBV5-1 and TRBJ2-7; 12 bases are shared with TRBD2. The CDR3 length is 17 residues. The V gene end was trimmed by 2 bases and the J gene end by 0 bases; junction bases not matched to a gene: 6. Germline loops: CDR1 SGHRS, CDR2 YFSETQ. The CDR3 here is CASSFRLAGDPSYEQYF. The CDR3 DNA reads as TGCGCCAGCAGCTTCAGACTAGCGGGGGACCCCTCCTACGAGCAGTACTTC.

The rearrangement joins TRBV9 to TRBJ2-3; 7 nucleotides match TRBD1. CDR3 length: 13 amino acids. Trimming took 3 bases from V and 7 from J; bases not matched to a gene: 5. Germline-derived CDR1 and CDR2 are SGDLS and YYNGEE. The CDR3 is CASSEGAGNTQYF. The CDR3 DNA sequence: TGTGCCAGCAGCGAGGGGGCCGGGAATACGCAGTATTTT.